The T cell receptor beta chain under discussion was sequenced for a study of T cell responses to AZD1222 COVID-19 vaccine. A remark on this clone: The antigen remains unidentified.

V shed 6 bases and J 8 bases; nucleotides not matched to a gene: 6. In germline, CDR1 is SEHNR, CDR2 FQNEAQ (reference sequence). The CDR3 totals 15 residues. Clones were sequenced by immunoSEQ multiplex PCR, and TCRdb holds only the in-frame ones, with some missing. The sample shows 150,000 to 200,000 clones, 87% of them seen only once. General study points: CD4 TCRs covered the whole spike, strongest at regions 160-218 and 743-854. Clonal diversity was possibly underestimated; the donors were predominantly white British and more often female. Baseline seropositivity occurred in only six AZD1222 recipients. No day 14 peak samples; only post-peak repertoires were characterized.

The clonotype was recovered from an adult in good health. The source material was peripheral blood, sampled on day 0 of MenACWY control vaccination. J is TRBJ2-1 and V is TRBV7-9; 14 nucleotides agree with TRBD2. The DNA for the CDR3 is TGTGCCAGCAGTCGACTAGCGGGAGGGCGGGATGAGCAGTTCTTC. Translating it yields CASSRLAGGRDEQFF. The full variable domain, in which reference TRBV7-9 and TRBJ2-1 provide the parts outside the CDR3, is DTGVSQNPRHKITKRGQNVTFRCDPISEHNRLYWYRQTLGQGPEFLTYFQNEAQLEKSRLLSDRFSAERPKGSFSTLEIQRTEQGDSAMYLCASSRLAGGRDEQFFGPGTRLTVL.